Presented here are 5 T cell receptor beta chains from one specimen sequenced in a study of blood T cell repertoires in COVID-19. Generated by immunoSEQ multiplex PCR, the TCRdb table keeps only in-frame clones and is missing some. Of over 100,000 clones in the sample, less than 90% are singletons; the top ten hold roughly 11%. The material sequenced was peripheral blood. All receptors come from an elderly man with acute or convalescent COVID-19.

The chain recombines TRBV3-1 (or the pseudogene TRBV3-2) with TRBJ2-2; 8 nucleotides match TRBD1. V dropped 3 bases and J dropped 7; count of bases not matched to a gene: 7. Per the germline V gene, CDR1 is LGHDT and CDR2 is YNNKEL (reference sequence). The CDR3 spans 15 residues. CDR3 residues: CASSQSPDRGGELFF. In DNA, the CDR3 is TGTGCCAGCAGCCAGAGCCCCGACAGGGGCGGGGAGCTGTTTTTT.

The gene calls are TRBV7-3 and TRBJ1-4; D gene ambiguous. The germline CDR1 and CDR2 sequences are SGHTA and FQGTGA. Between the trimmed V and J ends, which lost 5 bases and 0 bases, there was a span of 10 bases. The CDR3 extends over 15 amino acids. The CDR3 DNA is TGTGCCAGCAGCCCTACCGGTGCAACTAATGAAAAACTGTTTTTT. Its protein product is CASSPTGATNEKLFF.

The CDR3 DNA sequence: TGTGCCAGCAGCTTAGTTACAGCCGTCTCTGGAAACACCATATATTTT. Protein: CASSLVTAVSGNTIYF. This chain joins TRBV7-8 and TRBJ1-3, with D unresolved. The CDR3 runs to 16 residues. Trimming removed 1 base at V and 0 bases at J, with 10 bases between. Germline loops: CDR1 SGHVS, CDR2 FQNEAQ.

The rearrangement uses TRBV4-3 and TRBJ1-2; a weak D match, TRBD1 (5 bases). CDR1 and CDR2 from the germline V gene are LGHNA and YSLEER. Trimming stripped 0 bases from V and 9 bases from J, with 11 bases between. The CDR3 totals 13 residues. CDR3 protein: CASSQDFGARYTF. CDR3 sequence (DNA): TGCGCCAGCAGCCAAGATTTTGGGGCCCGCTACACCTTC.

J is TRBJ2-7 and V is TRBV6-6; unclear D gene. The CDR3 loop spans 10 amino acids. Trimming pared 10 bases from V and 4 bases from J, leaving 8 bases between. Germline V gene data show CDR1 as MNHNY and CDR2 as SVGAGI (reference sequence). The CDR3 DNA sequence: TGTGCCACCTTCGAGTACGAGCAGTACTTC. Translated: CATFEYEQYF.